This T cell receptor (beta chain) originates from a study of blood T cell repertoires in COVID-19. The authors' processing: Scientists estimated how many nucleated cells there were by amplifying reference gene primers. The assay was immunoSEQ multiplex PCR, and TCRdb's table has in-frame clones only and misses some. D and trimming were read from the DNA, whereas the V and J calls and clone size are those reported in that table. The data contain some 70,000 clones, approximately 86% of them singletons. CDR3 length equals 17 residues. Germline CDR1 LGHNA, CDR2 YSLEER. Trimming removed 0 bases at V and 0 bases at J, with 11 bases between.

The sequence came from a man in his fifties or sixties with acute or convalescent COVID-19. Sequenced sample: peripheral blood. The chain recombines TRBV4-3 with TRBJ2-2, with D possibly TRBD1 on 5 matching bases. CDR3 residues: CASSQEPRAANTGELFF. DNA of the CDR3: TGCGCCAGCAGCCAAGAGCCCAGGGCCGCGAACACCGGGGAGCTGTTTTTT.